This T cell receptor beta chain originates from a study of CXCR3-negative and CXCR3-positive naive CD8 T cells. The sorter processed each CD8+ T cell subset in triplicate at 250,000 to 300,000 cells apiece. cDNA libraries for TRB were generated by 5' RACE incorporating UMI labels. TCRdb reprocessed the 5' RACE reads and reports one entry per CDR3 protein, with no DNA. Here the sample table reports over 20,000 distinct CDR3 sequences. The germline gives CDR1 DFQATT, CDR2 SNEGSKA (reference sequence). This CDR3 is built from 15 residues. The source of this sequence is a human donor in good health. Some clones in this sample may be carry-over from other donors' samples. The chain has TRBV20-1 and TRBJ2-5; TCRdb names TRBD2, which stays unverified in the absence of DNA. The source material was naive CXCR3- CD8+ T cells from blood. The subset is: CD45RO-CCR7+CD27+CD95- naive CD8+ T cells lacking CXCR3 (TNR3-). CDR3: CSARGTSGPQETQYF.